This T cell receptor beta chain is drawn from a study of OX40 agonist ivuxolimab in advanced cancers. Whole-study findings and limits: Several nonresponders also turned out to have low normalized T-cell clonal expansion. Expanded peripheral T-cell antigen specificity went undetermined. Clones of CD4+ and CD8+ blood T cells grew by week 6 at doses of 0.1 to 3.0 mg/kg. Those patients achieving a partial response at 0.1-3.0 mg/kg showed among the lowest clonal expansion.

Libraries were prepared by immunoSEQ multiplex PCR; TCRdb keeps only in-frame clonotypes and omits some of them. The sample includes over 70,000 clones, about 86% seen only once; the top ten take 2%. Regarding this clone: The antigen is undetermined.

V gave up 0 bases and J gave up 0 bases; unmatched junction bases: 5. Germline V gene sequence: CDR1 SGHNT, CDR2 YYREEE (reference sequence). The CDR3 is 18 amino acids. The material sequenced was CD4+ or CD8+ T cells sorted from blood, taken in a trial of the OX40 agonist ivuxolimab. The sequence was collected from an adult with an advanced solid tumor such as melanoma, head and neck, liver or kidney cancer. The chain employs TRBV5-4 and TRBJ2-3; TRBD2 matches 12 bases. CDR3 DNA: TGTGCCAGCAGCTTGGGAGGGACTAGCGGGCGGAGCACAGATACGCAGTATTTT. Translating it yields CASSLGGTSGRSTDTQYF.